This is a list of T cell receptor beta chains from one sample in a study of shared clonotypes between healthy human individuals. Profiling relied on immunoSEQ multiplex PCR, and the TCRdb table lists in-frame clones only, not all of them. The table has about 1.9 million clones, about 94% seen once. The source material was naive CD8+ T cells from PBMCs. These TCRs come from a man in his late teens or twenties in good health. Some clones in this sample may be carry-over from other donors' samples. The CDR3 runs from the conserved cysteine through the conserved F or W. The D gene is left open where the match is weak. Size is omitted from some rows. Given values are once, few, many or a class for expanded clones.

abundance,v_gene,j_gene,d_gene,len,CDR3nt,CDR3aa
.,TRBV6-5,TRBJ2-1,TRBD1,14,TGTGCCAGCTCAGGGACAGGGTGGCATCGGGAGCAGTTCTTC,CASSGTGWHREQFF
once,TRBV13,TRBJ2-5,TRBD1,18,TGTGCCAGCAGCTTAGGAGGACAGGGACTGGGCGCCGGAGAGACCCAGTACTTC,CASSLGGQGLGAGETQYF
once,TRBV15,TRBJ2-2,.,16,TGTGCCACCAGCAGTCTTCACGGAGCGAACACCGGGGAGCTGTTTTTT,CATSSLHGANTGELFF
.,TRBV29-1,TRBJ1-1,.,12,TGCAGCGTTAGGGTTAGGAATACTGAAGCTTTCTTT,CSVRVRNTEAFF
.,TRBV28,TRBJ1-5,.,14,TGTGCCAGCAGTTCTGGGACACTCAATCAGCCCCAGCATTTT,CASSSGTLNQPQHF
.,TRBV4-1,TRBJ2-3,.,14,TGCGCCAGCAGCCGGATTAGCCCGGGAGATACGCAGTATTTT,CASSRISPGDTQYF
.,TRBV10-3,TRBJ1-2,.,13,TGTGCCATCAGTGATCTAGATAACTATGGCTACACCTTC,CAISDLDNYGYTF
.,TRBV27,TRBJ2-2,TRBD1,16,TGTGCCAGCAGTTTATACAGGGGCCTGAACACCGGGGAGCTGTTTTTT,CASSLYRGLNTGELFF
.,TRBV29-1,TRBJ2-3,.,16,TGCAGCGTTGAAAGGGGCAGGCTCATCTCCACGGATACGCAGTATTTT,CSVERGRLISTDTQYF
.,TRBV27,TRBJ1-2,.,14,TGTGCCAGCAGTTTAATGGGGGGCGTCTATGGCTACACCTTC,CASSLMGGVYGYTF
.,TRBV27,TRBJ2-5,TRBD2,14,TGTGCCAGCAGTGGCGGGACTACCTGGGAGACCCAGTACTTC,CASSGGTTWETQYF
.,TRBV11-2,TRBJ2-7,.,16,TGTGCCAGCAGCTTAGTCACGAGAGCCTCTTTCTACGAGCAGTACTTC,CASSLVTRASFYEQYF
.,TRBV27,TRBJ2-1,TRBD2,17,TGTGCCAGCAGTATAAATCTAGCGGCAGGGCCCTACAATGAGCAGTTCTTC,CASSINLAAGPYNEQFF
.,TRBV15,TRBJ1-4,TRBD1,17,TGTGCCACCAGCAGTCCCGGGCAGGGGGCGATGGGTGAAAAACTGTTTTTT,CATSSPGQGAMGEKLFF